The source of this T cell receptor (beta chain) is a study of T-cell reconstitution after alpha-beta-depleted transplantation in children. Germline V gives CDR1 DFQATT, CDR2 SNEGSKA (reference sequence). The CDR3 has 10 residues. Unique molecular identifiers were incorporated when the TCRbeta library was constructed. TCRdb reprocessed the PCR reads with MiXCR, giving one entry per CDR3 protein. Found here are just over 350,000 distinct CDR3 sequences, roughly 14% of them singletons; the top ten hold roughly 4.5%. This clonotype appeared a few times. One end of the junction does not line up with germline, which may come from a read error.

The source material was PBMCs, sampled from the stem cell graft. This TCR came from a human donor who donated a stem cell graft to a child with Fanconi anemia. This chain connects TRBV20-1 to TRBJ1-1; D ambiguous. Here the CDR3 DNA reads TGCAGTGCCGAAGACACTGAAGTTTTCTTT. The encoded protein is CSAEDTEVFF.